This note documents a single T cell receptor beta chain sequence. The CDR3 is 14 amino acids. Per the germline V gene, CDR1 is SGHNT and CDR2 is YYREEE (reference sequence). Trimming cost V 2 bases and J 3 bases, with 8 bases left between them. This entry is derived from a study of blood T cell repertoires in COVID-19. Study as a whole: Samples of COVID-19 (acute and convalescent) were obtained from the United States, Italy and Spain.

Authors' analysis steps: Cell counts per sample came from amplifying reference gene primers. Data came from immunoSEQ multiplex PCR; TCRdb stores just in-frame clones and leaves some out. The V and J calls and clone size are taken from that table; D and trimming were inferred from the DNA. The top ten hold 2% to 2.5% of the sample, which has under 150,000 clones, about three quarters seen once. V usage is TRBV5-4 and J usage is TRBJ1-4; perhaps TRBD1 as D (5 bases). The origin of this receptor is a woman in her sixties or seventies with acute or convalescent COVID-19. The specimen sequenced was peripheral blood. CDR3 region: CASSLDRANEKLFF. CDR3 in DNA: TGTGCCAGCAGCTTAGACAGAGCTAATGAAAAACTGTTTTTT.